These 25 T cell receptor beta chains originate from one sample sequenced in a study of blood T cell repertoires in COVID-19. Sequencing was performed with immunoSEQ multiplex PCR; in TCRdb, only in-frame clones are kept and a portion is missing. Here the sample spans 250,000 to 300,000 clones, 86% being singletons. Sequencing was done on a sample of peripheral blood. All receptors derive from a man between 18 and 35 years old with active or convalescent COVID-19.

This rearrangement joins TRBV7-9 to TRBJ2-3, with TRBD1 identical over 9 bases. Germline V CDR1 and CDR2: SEHNR, FQNEAQ (reference sequence). This CDR3 has 16 residues. The J segment lost 6 bases and the V segment lost 3 bases, leaving 10 bases of the junction unmatched. CDR3 coding DNA: TGTGCCAGCAGCTTGAACTCCGGGACAGGGAGGGATACGCAGTATTTT. Protein: CASSLNSGTGRDTQYF. The complete variable domain, with remaining parts taken from reference TRBV7-9 and TRBJ2-3, reads DTGVSQNPRHKITKRGQNVTFRCDPISEHNRLYWYRQTLGQGPEFLTYFQNEAQLEKSRLLSDRFSAERPKGSFSTLEIQRTEQGDSAMYLCASSLNSGTGRDTQYFGPGTRLTVL.

The chain carries TRBV12-3 or TRBV12-4 and TRBJ1-2, with D possibly TRBD1 on 6 matching bases. V lost 10 bases and J 6 bases, leaving 18 bases between the germline ends. This CDR3 spans 13 amino acids. As DNA, the CDR3 is TGTGCCACCTTACAACAGGGTTTCAATGGCTACACCTTC. Translating gives CATLQQGFNGYTF.

The chain uses TRBV2 and TRBJ2-2, with a weak D call TRBD2 (6 bases). The V gene lost 2 bases and the J gene lost 3 bases, with 10 bases spanning the gap. There are 15 residues in the CDR3. The germline V gene has CDR1 SNHLY and CDR2 FYNNEI. CDR3: CASSESWGDTGELFF. The CDR3 coding sequence is TGTGCCAGCAGTGAATCTTGGGGGGACACCGGGGAGCTGTTTTTT.

The chain has TRBV20-1 and TRBJ2-5, with 9 bases fitting TRBD2. The CDR3 is 15 residues long. V trimming: 3 bases; J trimming: 7 bases; junction bases outside the gene matches: 12. Germline V lookup: CDR1 DFQATT, CDR2 SNEGSKA (reference sequence). The CDR3 region is CSASGSGSPRGTQYF. The CDR3 DNA follows: TGCAGTGCTAGTGGTAGCGGGAGCCCCCGAGGGACCCAGTACTTC.

The rearrangement uses TRBV5-6 and TRBJ2-7; 10 bases are a match to TRBD1. V lost 4 bases and J lost 2; bases outside the gene matches: 9. Germline V gene lookup returns CDR1 SGHDT and CDR2 YYEEEE. The length of the CDR3 is 16 residues. CDR3: CASSMQGQGLTYEQYF. In DNA form, the CDR3 reads TGTGCCAGCAGCATGCAGGGACAGGGGTTGACCTACGAGCAGTACTTC.

Comments on this clone: The same CDR3 arises from other DNA sequences in this sample as well. The chain recombines TRBV3-1 (or the pseudogene TRBV3-2) with TRBJ1-5; D is unresolved. Trimming cost V 1 base and J 7 bases, with 8 bases left between them. CDR3 length: 13 amino acids. Germline CDR1 reads LGHDT; CDR2 reads YNNKEL (reference sequence). The CDR3 DNA sequence: TGTGCCAGCAGCCAAGGAGGAAGACAGCCCCAGCATTTT. Translation: CASSQGGRQPQHF.

This chain connects TRBV28 to TRBJ1-2, with D tentatively TRBD1 (6 bases). The CDR3 loop spans 12 amino acids. V was trimmed by 10 bases and J by 5 bases, leaving 14 bases between them. The germline CDR1 and CDR2 sequences are MDHEN and SYDVKM. The CDR3 coding sequence is TGTGCCATAAGTGCCAGGGGATATGGCTACACCTTC. Protein sequence: CAISARGYGYTF.

This sequence joins TRBV30 and TRBJ1-2; D unclear. Trimming removed 4 bases from V and 4 bases from J, with 16 bases in between. Germline loops: CDR1 GTSNPN, CDR2 SVGIG (reference sequence). CDR3 length: 14 amino acids. The DNA of the CDR3 is TGTGCCTGGACCCCGGCGGGAAAAGGCTATGGCTACACCTTC. Translating gives CAWTPAGKGYGYTF.

V is TRBV6-5 and J is TRBJ2-2; D may be TRBD2 (5 bases). This CDR3 is 14 amino acids long. Germline V gene data show CDR1 as MNHEY and CDR2 as SVGAGI. V was shortened by 0 bases and J by 5 bases, with 7 bases between the two germline ends. This CDR3 is CASSYSSGTGELFF. Written as DNA, the CDR3 is TGTGCCAGCAGTTACTCCTCGGGAACCGGGGAGCTGTTTTTT.

V gene TRBV28 combines with J gene TRBJ2-1; 12 positions agree with TRBD2. V lost 4 bases to trimming and J lost 4 bases; unmatched junction nucleotides: 11. The CDR3 sequence is 18 residues long. The germline V gene has CDR1 MDHEN and CDR2 SYDVKM. The CDR3 DNA sequence: TGTGCCAGCAGTTCCCCACTTTCCGGGACTAGCGGGTACAATGAGCAGTTCTTC. Translating it yields CASSSPLSGTSGYNEQFF. Supplemented by reference TRBV28 and TRBJ2-1, the full variable domain reads DVKVTQSSRYLVKRTGEKVFLECVQDMDHENMFWYRQDPGLGLRLIYFSYDVKMKEKGDIPEGYSVSREKKERFSLILESASTNQTSMYLCASSSPLSGTSGYNEQFFGPGTRLTVL.

The chain combines TRBV28 with TRBJ1-2; the match to TRBD1 covers 9 bases. This CDR3 contains 13 residues. The trim removed 6 bases at V and 4 bases at J, leaving 3 bases unmatched. Per germline, CDR1 MDHEN and CDR2 SYDVKM. In DNA form, the CDR3 reads TGTGCCAGCAGCCCGGACAGGGGCTATGGCTACACCTTC. It yields the protein CASSPDRGYGYTF.

This chain links TRBV5-1 with TRBJ1-1; D is perhaps TRBD1 (5 bases). This CDR3 spans 17 amino acids. Germline V CDR1 and CDR2: SGHRS, YFSETQ. Trimming pared 4 bases from V and 5 bases from J, leaving 24 bases between. This CDR3 is CASSAQPVGGLETEAFF. CDR3 bases: TGCGCCAGCAGCGCGCAGCCCGTCGGGGGGTTAGAGACTGAAGCTTTCTTT.

In this sample, this clone turned up a few times. The chain recombines TRBV3-1 (or the pseudogene TRBV3-2) with TRBJ2-2; unclear D gene. The CDR3 totals 14 residues. From germline, CDR1 is LGHDT and CDR2 YNNKEL (reference sequence). V lost 1 base to trimming and J lost 6 bases, with 9 bases between them. The CDR3 protein is CASSQAMLAGELFF. DNA for the CDR3: TGTGCCAGCAGCCAAGCGATGTTAGCCGGGGAGCTGTTTTTT.

The V gene is TRBV28, the J gene TRBJ2-7, with 8 bases aligning to TRBD2. Germline V gene data show CDR1 as MDHEN and CDR2 as SYDVKM. The CDR3 spans 15 residues. With 8 bases clipped from V and 0 bases from J, the junction kept 9 bases outside the gene matches. CDR3 amino acids: CASVRGGRVSYEQYF. DNA for the CDR3: TGTGCCAGCGTTCGGGGGGGTAGAGTCTCCTACGAGCAGTACTTC.

This clone was seen once. V is TRBV5-4 and J is TRBJ2-1; D remains ambiguous. The V gene lost 6 bases and the J gene lost 2 bases, with 12 bases spanning the gap. The CDR3 has 14 amino acids. CDR1 is SGHNT and CDR2 is YYREEE in the germline V gene (reference sequence). In DNA, the CDR3 is TGTGCCAGCACCTTTTTGGGCCCCTACAATGAGCAGTTCTTC. Protein sequence: CASTFLGPYNEQFF.

This clone was detected once. The CDR3 protein is CASSWDRETGELFF. In DNA form, the CDR3 reads TGTGCCAGCAGTTGGGACAGGGAGACCGGGGAGCTGTTTTTT. J is TRBJ2-2 and V is TRBV7-7; TRBD1 matches at 9 bases. The J segment lost 5 bases and the V segment lost 6 bases, leaving 4 bases of the junction unmatched. There are 14 residues in the CDR3. CDR1 is SSHAT, CDR2 FNYEAQ, per germline (reference sequence).

The chain recombines TRBV19 with TRBJ2-7; D perhaps matches TRBD2 (5 bases). The CDR3 length is 13 residues. The V gene's germline CDR1 is LNHDA and CDR2 SQIVND (reference sequence). The V end was cut by 7 bases, the J end by 3 bases, with 13 bases between. The CDR3, as DNA: TGTGCCAGTATTTTTTTCGGACTCTACGAGCAGTACTTC. It specifies CASIFFGLYEQYF.

The rearrangement uses TRBV24-1 and TRBJ1-4, with D hard to call. V dropped 4 bases and J dropped 0 bases, with 14 bases sitting between them. Germline CDR1 KGHDR, CDR2 SFDVKD. The CDR3 is made up of 17 amino acids. Here the CDR3 reads CATSELRRDATNEKLFF. CDR3 DNA: TGTGCCACCAGTGAGCTACGGAGGGATGCAACTAATGAAAAACTGTTTTTT.

CDR3 nucleotide sequence: TGTGCCAGCAGCCAACAGGTACGCAGTGAAGCTTTCTTT. It is translated as CASSQQVRSEAFF. The chain recombines TRBV2 with TRBJ1-1, with a weak D call TRBD1 (5 bases). The CDR3 sequence is 13 residues long. Germline CDR1 SNHLY, CDR2 FYNNEI. The V and J ends lost 6 bases and 7 bases respectively, with 15 bases between them.

The chain links TRBV24-1 to TRBJ2-5, with D maybe TRBD1 (7 bases). From germline, CDR1 is KGHDR and CDR2 SFDVKD. V was clipped by 9 bases and J by 2 bases, with 21 bases between them. The CDR3 contains 16 residues. DNA of the CDR3: TGTGCCACCGGGGGGCAGGGGGAAACCCTACAAGAGACCCAGTACTTC. Protein product: CATGGQGETLQETQYF.

This clone was counted at least ten times. The chain joins TRBV3-1 (or the pseudogene TRBV3-2) to TRBJ1-2, with TRBD1 matching over 8 bases. The CDR3 totals 14 residues. CDR1 and CDR2 (germline): LGHDT, YNNKEL (reference sequence). V trimming: 4 bases; J trimming: 4 bases; junction bases outside the gene matches: 5. CDR3 coding DNA: TGTGCCAGCAGCCCCCGCGACAGGGGCTATGGCTACACCTTC. It yields the protein CASSPRDRGYGYTF.

This rearrangement joins TRBV7-2 to TRBJ2-1; no clear D. The CDR3 spans 13 residues. Germline V gives CDR1 SGHTA, CDR2 FQGNSA. V dropped 0 bases and J dropped 9 bases, with 9 bases sitting between them. CDR3: CASSLAYYGEQFF. The CDR3 nucleotides read TGTGCCAGCAGCTTAGCTTACTACGGTGAGCAGTTCTTC. The full variable domain, with the rest looked up from reference TRBV7-2 and TRBJ2-1, is GAGVSQSPSNKVTEKGKDVELRCDPISGHTALYWYRQSLGQGLEFLIYFQGNSAPDKSGLPSDRFSAERTGGSVSTLTIQRTQQEDSAVYLCASSLAYYGEQFFGPGTRLTVL.

The chain has TRBV2 and TRBJ1-5; 10 bases agree with TRBD1. The CDR3 is made up of 14 amino acids. The ends lost 5 bases at V and 5 bases at J; junction bases unmatched: 3. CDR1 and CDR2 from the germline V gene are SNHLY and FYNNEI. The CDR3 spells CASSTGTGDQPQHF. CDR3 nucleotides: TGTGCCAGCAGTACCGGGACAGGGGATCAGCCCCAGCATTTT. Together with reference TRBV2 and TRBJ1-5, the CDR3 gives the full variable domain: EPEVTQTPSHQVTQMGQEVILRCVPISNHLYFYWYRQILGQKVEFLVSFYNNEISEKSEIFDDQFSVERPDGSNFTLKIRSTKLEDSAMYFCASSTGTGDQPQHFGDGTRLSIL.

This clone was seen just once. The CDR3 region has the DNA TGTGCCAGCAGCCCGCAGGGTGTCACTGGAAACACCATATATTTT. Translating it yields CASSPQGVTGNTIYF. This chain connects TRBV7-6 to TRBJ1-3; possibly TRBD1 for D (5 bases). The germline gives CDR1 SGHVS, CDR2 FNYEAQ. CDR3 length: 15 amino acids. V was cut by 5 bases and J by 2 bases, with 13 bases left in between.

The chain uses TRBV10-3 and TRBJ1-2, with D hard to call. V dropped 4 bases and J dropped 6 bases, with 9 bases sitting between them. Per germline, CDR1 ENHRY and CDR2 SYGVKD. CDR3 length equals 12 residues. The CDR3 loop is CAISVELNGYTF. The CDR3 DNA sequence: TGTGCCATCAGTGTCGAGCTGAATGGCTACACCTTC.